Below are 18 T cell receptor beta chains sequenced from a single sample in a study of glioma-infiltrating T cells. Amplification of TCR alpha and beta CDR3 regions from RNA used iRepertoire nested multiplex PCR. Each CDR3 protein is one row after TCRdb ran MiXCR on the multiplex PCR reads. The sample comprises about 140,000 distinct CDR3 sequences, about two fifths of which are singletons, and around 20% rests with the top ten. The sample consisted of glioma tissue, nonneoplastic brain tissue, or PBMCs (not recorded which). These receptors were taken from a human donor with low-grade glioma or glioblastoma, undergoing nonglioma brain surgery, or in good health (not recorded which).

The chain carries TRBV4-3 and TRBJ2-3; no reliable D call. Germline lookup yields CDR1 LGHNA and CDR2 YSLEER. Trimming cost V 0 bases and J 1 base, with 14 bases left between them. CDR3 size: 17 residues. CDR3 bases: TGCGCCAGCAGCCAAGATCGGAATGGTGTCGGCACAGATACGCAGTATTTT. Protein: CASSQDRNGVGTDTQYF.

This chain connects TRBV20-1 to TRBJ1-2; D call uncertain. Germline CDR1 is DFQATT and CDR2 is SNEGSKA (reference sequence). CDR3 length: 12 amino acids. V was clipped by 1 base and J by 4 bases, with 7 bases between them. The CDR3 sequence is CSARAQSYGYTF. The CDR3 DNA reads TGCAGTGCTAGAGCCCAGAGCTATGGCTACACCTTC.

This clonotype was picked up many times. The chain uses TRBV6-1 and TRBJ2-7; D might be TRBD2 (6 bases). CDR3 length equals 16 residues. Looked up from germline, CDR1 is MNHNS and CDR2 is SASEGT. Trimming stripped 0 bases from V and 2 bases from J, with 14 bases between. The chain's CDR3 is CASSEALAERAYEQYF. The CDR3 DNA is TGTGCCAGCAGTGAAGCGTTAGCGGAGAGGGCCTACGAGCAGTACTTC.

As regards this clonotype: At one end the junction does not follow the germline gene, possibly because of a read error. The chain uses TRBV4-2 and TRBJ2-3; D call uncertain. Germline loops: CDR1 LGHNA, CDR2 YNFKEQ. This CDR3 has 15 residues. CDR3 sequence: CASGQDFLFGGTQYF. CDR3 DNA sequence: TGTGCCAGCGGCCAAGATTTCCTCTTCGGTGGGACGCAGTATTTT.

The rearrangement joins TRBV29-1 to TRBJ2-3; weak D call: TRBD1 (5 bases). Trimming cost V 3 bases and J 4 bases, with 17 bases left between them. Germline assignment: CDR1 SQVTM and CDR2 ANQGSEA. The CDR3 is 15 amino acids. As DNA, the CDR3 is TGCAGCGTTGAGGGGCAAAAGGAGAGCGCAGATACGCAGTATTTT. This translates into CSVEGQKESADTQYF.

About this clonotype itself: A much larger clone lies a single base off, so this may be a read error. V and J are TRBV4-3 and TRBJ2-7, with D possibly TRBD2 on 6 matching bases. The CDR3 contains 12 residues. Germline V gives CDR1 LGHNA, CDR2 YSLEER. CDR3 sequence (DNA): TGCGCCAGCAGCCAAGATACGGGGGAGCAGCACTTC. It specifies CASSQDTGEQHF.

The chain uses TRBV3-1 and TRBJ2-5; D is unresolved. V was shortened by 2 bases and J by 4 bases, with 17 bases between the two germline ends. CDR1 LGHDT and CDR2 YNNKEL come from the germline V gene (reference sequence). The CDR3 sequence is 16 residues long. As DNA, the CDR3 is TGTGCCAGCAGCCAAAATCCGACAATTCCCGGAGAGACCCAGTACTTC. This translates into CASSQNPTIPGETQYF.

This clonotype has just a few counts. The CDR3 here is CAIASAGADYEQYF. In DNA, the CDR3 is TGTGCTATAGCTTCCGCAGGGGCGGACTACGAGCAGTACTTC. The V gene is TRBV28, the J gene TRBJ2-7; D possibly corresponds to TRBD1 (6 bases). The CDR3 sequence is 14 residues long. Per germline, CDR1 MDHEN and CDR2 SYDVKM.

As concerns this clonotype: Compared with germline, one end of the junction differs, possibly owing to a read error. The CDR3, as DNA: TGCGCCAGTAGCCAAGATTGGGGCGGCTCCTACGAGCAGTACTTC. Translating gives CASSQDWGGSYEQYF. The rearrangement uses TRBV4-3 and TRBJ2-7; D may be TRBD1 (5 bases). The CDR3 runs 15 residues. Germline values: CDR1 LGHNA, CDR2 YSLEER.

This chain connects TRBV18 to TRBJ2-7, with D perhaps being TRBD1 or TRBD2 (6 bases each). Trimming pared 3 bases from V and 4 bases from J, leaving 16 bases between. The CDR3 length is 15 residues. From germline, CDR1 is KGHSH and CDR2 LQKENI. CDR3 nucleotides: TGTGCCAGCTCACCGCCGGGAGCAGGGGCTTACGAGCAGTACTTC. Translation gives CASSPPGAGAYEQYF.

Comment on this clonotype: The germline gene is not matched at one end of the junction; a read error may be the cause. The V and J genes are TRBV7-2 and TRBJ1-1; the D is unclear. This CDR3 is built from 14 residues. CDR1 and CDR2 (germline): SGHTA, FQGNSA. The chain's CDR3 is CASSPRTVNTEALF. CDR3 sequence (DNA): TGTGCCAGCAGCCCCCGGACGGTGAACACTGAAGCTTTATTT.

This clonotype was seen repeatedly, ten times or more. The chain combines TRBV15 with TRBJ2-2; TRBD2 matches 8 bases. The CDR3 contains 14 residues. The V segment lost 0 bases and the J segment 6 bases; nucleotides outside the gene matches: 0. CDR1 LNHNV and CDR2 YYDKDF come from the germline V gene (reference sequence). This chain's CDR3 is CATSRERGAGELFF. In DNA, the CDR3 is TGTGCCACCAGCAGAGAGCGGGGGGCCGGGGAGCTGTTTTTT.

This clonotype was observed a few times. The V call is TRBV18, the J call TRBJ2-5; a weak D match, TRBD2 (5 bases). V was cut by 3 bases and J by 3 bases, with 11 bases left in between. The germline V gene has CDR1 KGHSH and CDR2 LQKENI. CDR3 length equals 14 residues. The CDR3 loop reads CASSPPSGKETQYF. CDR3 nucleotides: TGTGCCAGCTCACCTCCAAGCGGTAAAGAGACCCAGTACTTC.

The CDR3 protein is CASSQALAGATDTQYF. The CDR3, as DNA: TGTGCCAGCAGCCAAGCACTAGCGGGAGCGACAGATACGCAGTATTTT. The genes are TRBV4-2 and TRBJ2-3, with TRBD2 matching 11 bases. J was trimmed by 3 bases and V by 1 base; bases with no gene match: 3. The CDR3 extends over 16 amino acids. Per germline, CDR1 LGHNA and CDR2 YNFKEQ.

The rearrangement links TRBV2 to TRBJ1-6, with D tentatively TRBD1 (6 bases). Germline CDR1 is SNHLY and CDR2 is FYNNEI. V was shortened by 7 bases and J by 10 bases, with 11 bases between the two germline ends. CDR3 length equals 12 residues. In nucleotides, the CDR3 is TGTGCCAGCACAGGGGAACGATCACCCCTCCACTTT. Translation: CASTGERSPLHF. Variable domain in full (rest from reference TRBV2 and TRBJ1-6): EPEVTQTPSHQVTQMGQEVILRCVPISNHLYFYWYRQILGQKVEFLVSFYNNEISEKSEIFDDQFSVERPDGSNFTLKIRSTKLEDSAMYFCASTGERSPLHFGNGTRLTVT.

This clonotype appeared a few times. J is TRBJ2-7 and V is TRBV6-2 or TRBV6-3; a possible D gene is TRBD1 (6 bases). The CDR3 has 15 residues. V lost 2 bases and J lost 2, with 13 bases in between. Per the germline V gene, CDR1 is MNHEY and CDR2 is SVGEGT. CDR3 sequence reads: CASSYSADSPYEQYF. As DNA, the CDR3 is TGTGCCAGCAGTTACAGCGCGGACAGCCCCTACGAGCAGTACTTC.

V usage is TRBV3-1 and J usage is TRBJ1-5, with TRBD1 as a possible D gene (5 bases). The CDR3 loop spans 13 amino acids. The germline gives CDR1 LGHDT, CDR2 YNNKEL (reference sequence). V was shortened by 3 bases and J by 7 bases, with 10 bases between the two germline ends. CDR3 nucleotides: TGTGCCAGCAGCCAGTCCAGGGAACAGCCCCAGCATTTT. Its translation: CASSQSREQPQHF.

The chain employs TRBV6-1 and TRBJ1-2; D is possibly TRBD1 (5 bases). The V and J ends lost 6 bases and 8 bases respectively, with 13 bases between them. The germline V gene encodes CDR1 MNHNS and CDR2 SASEGT. The CDR3 is 12 amino acids. CDR3 amino acids: CASRPRVGGYTF. CDR3 bases: TGTGCCAGCAGGCCCAGGGTGGGCGGCTACACCTTC.